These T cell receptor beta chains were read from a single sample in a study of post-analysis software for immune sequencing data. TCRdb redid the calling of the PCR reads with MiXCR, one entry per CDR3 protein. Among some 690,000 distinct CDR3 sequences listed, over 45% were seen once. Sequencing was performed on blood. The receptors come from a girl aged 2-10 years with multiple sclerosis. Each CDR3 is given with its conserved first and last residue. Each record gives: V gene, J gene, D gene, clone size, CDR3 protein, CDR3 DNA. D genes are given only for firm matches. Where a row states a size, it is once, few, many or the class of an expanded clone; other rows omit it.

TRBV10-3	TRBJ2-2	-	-	CAIPVGQLNTGELFF	TGTGCCATCCCCGTGGGGCAGTTAAACACCGGGGAGCTGTTTTTT
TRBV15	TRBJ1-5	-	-	CATSTGTVNSNQPQHF	TGTGCCACCTCTACCGGCACAGTAAATAGCAATCAGCCCCAGCATTTT
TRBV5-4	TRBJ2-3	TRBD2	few	CASSVGLADTDTQYF	TGTGCCAGCAGCGTTGGACTAGCGGACACAGATACGCAGTATTTT
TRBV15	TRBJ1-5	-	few	CATSRDLGGAVAQHF	TGTGCCACCAGCAGAGATTTGGGGGGGGCAGTGGCCCAGCATTTT
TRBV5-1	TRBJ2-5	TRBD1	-	CASSAGQGGFETQYF	TGCGCCAGCAGCGCTGGACAGGGAGGTTTCGAGACCCAGTACTTC
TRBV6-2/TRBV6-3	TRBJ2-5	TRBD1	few	CASSFLSGGQGTQETQYF	TGTGCCAGCAGTTTTCTATCCGGGGGACAGGGAACACAAGAGACCCAGTACTTC
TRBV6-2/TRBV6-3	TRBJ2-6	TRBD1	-	CASKPGQVLSGANVLTF	TGTGCCAGCAAACCGGGACAGGTCCTCTCTGGGGCCAACGTCCTGACTTTC
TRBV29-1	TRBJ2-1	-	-	CSVELAIKPSNSYNEQFF	TGCAGCGTTGAGCTGGCAATAAAACCCTCGAACTCCTACAATGAGCAGTTCTTC
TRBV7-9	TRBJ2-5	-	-	CASSLASERWEEQYF	TGTGCCAGCAGCTTAGCTAGCGAGCGATGGGAGGAGCAGTACTTC
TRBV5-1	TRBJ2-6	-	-	CASSLSQYSEANVLTF	TGCGCCAGCAGCTTGTCACAGTACTCTGAGGCCAACGTCCTGACTTTC
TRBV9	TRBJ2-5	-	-	CASSVEASWETQYF	TGTGCCAGCAGCGTAGAGGCTAGCTGGGAGACCCAGTACTTC
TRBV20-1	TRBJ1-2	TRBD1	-	CSARDLGSGQGAGYTF	TGCAGTGCTAGAGATTTGGGATCGGGACAGGGGGCAGGCTACACCTTC
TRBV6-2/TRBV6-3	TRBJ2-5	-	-	CASSSFLLWSFPETQYF	TGTGCCAGCAGTTCCTTCCTCCTATGGTCTTTTCCGGAGACCCAGTACTTC
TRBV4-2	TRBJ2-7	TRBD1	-	CASSQGDSYEQYF	TGTGCCAGCAGCCAAGGGGACAGCTACGAGCAGTACTTC
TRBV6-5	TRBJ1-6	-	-	CASSYVQDPYNSPLHF	TGTGCCAGCAGTTACGTCCAGGACCCCTATAATTCACCCCTCCACTTT